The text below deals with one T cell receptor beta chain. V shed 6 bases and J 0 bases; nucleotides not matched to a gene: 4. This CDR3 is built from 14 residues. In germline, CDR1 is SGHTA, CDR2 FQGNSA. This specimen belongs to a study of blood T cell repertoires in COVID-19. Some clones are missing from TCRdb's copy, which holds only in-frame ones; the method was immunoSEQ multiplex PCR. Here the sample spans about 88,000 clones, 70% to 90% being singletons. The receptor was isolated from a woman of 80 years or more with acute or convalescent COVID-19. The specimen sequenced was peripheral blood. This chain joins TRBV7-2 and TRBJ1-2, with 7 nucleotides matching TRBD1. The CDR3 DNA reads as TGTGCCAGCAGGGAAGGGACAGCTAACTATGGCTACACCTTC. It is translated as CASREGTANYGYTF.